The 10 T cell receptor beta chains below all came from one sample that was sequenced in a study of T cell repertoires in cytomegalovirus infection. Via MiXCR, TCRdb re-called the reads, giving one row per CDR3 protein. The data show 450,000 to 600,000 distinct CDR3 sequences, approximately 10% seen once. The specimen was PBMCs. Receptors were obtained from a human donor in good health (CMV status not recorded). Some clones in this sample may be carry-over from other donors' samples.

This clonotype has ten or more counts. This chain connects TRBV7-9 to TRBJ2-7, with a tentative D call TRBD2 (5 bases). The CDR3 runs 15 residues. Trimming took 0 bases from V and 0 from J, leaving 9 bases between them. The germline CDR1 and CDR2 sequences are SEHNR and FQNEAQ (reference sequence). CDR3 residues: CASSLALAVSYEQYF. In DNA, the CDR3 is TGTGCCAGCAGCTTAGCGCTAGCAGTCTCCTACGAGCAGTACTTC.

V is TRBV28 and J is TRBJ2-5; D tentatively fits TRBD1 or TRBD2 (5 bases each). Trimming took 4 bases from V and 5 from J, leaving 20 bases between them. The CDR3 contains 16 residues. Germline CDR1 MDHEN, CDR2 SYDVKM. The CDR3 nucleotides are TGTGCCAGCAGTTCCCCAAGCCTCTCGGGGCAGGAGACCCAGTACTTC. Residues: CASSSPSLSGQETQYF.

The J gene is TRBJ2-1, the V gene TRBV18, with unresolved D. This CDR3 is built from 13 residues. Germline CDR1 and CDR2: KGHSH and LQKENI. Trimming stripped 5 bases from V and 12 bases from J, with 17 bases between. CDR3 sequence (DNA): TGTGCCAGCTCAAACGGGCCCCCCAAGGGGCAGTTCTTC. Protein sequence: CASSNGPPKGQFF.

The table lists this clonotype with many counts. The genes are TRBV28 and TRBJ1-2; TRBD1 is a possible D gene (5 bases). Deletions cut 6 bases from V and 0 bases from J, with 14 bases between. Germline CDR1 reads MDHEN; CDR2 reads SYDVKM. The CDR3 spans 15 residues. The CDR3 region is CASRVRDGTNYGYTF. CDR3 nucleotide sequence: TGTGCCAGCAGGGTCCGGGACGGCACTAACTATGGCTACACCTTC.

This clonotype was recorded at least ten times. The V call is TRBV4-2, the J call TRBJ1-5, with unresolved D. From germline, CDR1 is LGHNA and CDR2 YNFKEQ. V shed 1 base and J shed 0 bases, with 16 bases lying between them. The length of the CDR3 is 18 residues. CDR3 sequence (DNA): TGTGCCAGCAGCCAAGGATCGGGTAGGAGGGATAGCAATCAGCCCCAGCATTTT. This sequence encodes CASSQGSGRRDSNQPQHF.

In this sample, this clonotype turned up many times. This chain connects TRBV2 to TRBJ1-2; 8 positions agree with TRBD1. V shed 5 bases, J shed 8 bases, and the junction held 7 bases outside the gene matches. CDR3 length: 13 amino acids. Germline-derived CDR1 and CDR2 are SNHLY and FYNNEI. CDR3 coding DNA: TGTGCCAGCAGTACGTCAGGGGGCCAAGGCTACACCTTC. The encoded protein is CASSTSGGQGYTF.

This clonotype was counted at least ten times. The chain carries TRBV5-6 and TRBJ2-2; D is ambiguous. Germline V lookup: CDR1 SGHDT, CDR2 YYEEEE. The CDR3 has 12 amino acids. V lost 3 bases and J 7 bases, leaving 7 bases between the germline ends. The CDR3 DNA reads TGTGCCAGCAGCTGGAAGAGCGGGGAGCTGTTTTTT. It encodes CASSWKSGELFF.

About this clonotype itself: A much larger clonotype is one base distant, so this may be a read error. The rearrangement joins TRBV23-1 to TRBJ1-6; the D gene is possibly TRBD1 (6 bases). TRBV23-1 is an open reading frame, and its role is uncertain. This CDR3 contains 15 residues. Trimming removed 4 bases from V and 14 bases from J, with 21 bases in between. The CDR3 loop is CASSRREGGNSALHF. CDR3 nucleotide sequence: TGCGCCAGCAGTCGCCGGGAAGGGGGAAACTCAGCCCTCCACTTT.

The CDR3 bases are TGTGCCAGCTCACCACCGATGGAGGCCGAAGCTTTCTTT. Translating it yields CASSPPMEAEAFF. The V gene is TRBV18, the J gene TRBJ1-1; D gene ambiguous. The CDR3 contains 13 residues. Trimming removed 0 bases from V and 8 bases from J, with 10 bases in between. CDR1 is KGHSH and CDR2 is LQKENI in the germline V gene. The whole variable domain, filled in from reference TRBV18 and TRBJ1-1, reads NAGVMQNPRHLVRRRGQEARLRCSPMKGHSHVYWYRQLPEEGLKFMVYLQKENIIDESGMPKERFSAEFPKEGPSILRIQQVVRGDSAAYFCASSPPMEAEAFFGQGTRLTVV.

In its sample, this clonotype was seen many times. The chain employs TRBV12-3 or TRBV12-4 and TRBJ2-5, with a weak D call TRBD2 (6 bases). The CDR3 has 17 amino acids. V dropped 6 bases and J dropped 7 bases, with 27 bases sitting between them. The DNA for the CDR3 is TGTGCCAGCAGCAAAACCCGGGGACTGGAAGATTGGGGGACCCAGTACTTC. It translates to CASSKTRGLEDWGTQYF.